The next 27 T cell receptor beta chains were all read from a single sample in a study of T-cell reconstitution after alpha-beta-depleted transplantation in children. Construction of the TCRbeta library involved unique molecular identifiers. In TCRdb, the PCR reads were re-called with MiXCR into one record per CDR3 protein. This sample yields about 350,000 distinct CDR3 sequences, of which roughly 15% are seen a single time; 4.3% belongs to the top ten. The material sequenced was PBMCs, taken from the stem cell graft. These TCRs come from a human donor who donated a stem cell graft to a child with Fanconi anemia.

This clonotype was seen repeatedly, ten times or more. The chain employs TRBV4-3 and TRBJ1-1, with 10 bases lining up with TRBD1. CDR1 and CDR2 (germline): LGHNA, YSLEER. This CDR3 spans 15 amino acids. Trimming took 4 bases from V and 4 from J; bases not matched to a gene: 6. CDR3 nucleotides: TGCGCCAGCAGCCTAGCGACAGGGGGCGGCACTGAAGCTTTCTTT. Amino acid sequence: CASSLATGGGTEAFF.

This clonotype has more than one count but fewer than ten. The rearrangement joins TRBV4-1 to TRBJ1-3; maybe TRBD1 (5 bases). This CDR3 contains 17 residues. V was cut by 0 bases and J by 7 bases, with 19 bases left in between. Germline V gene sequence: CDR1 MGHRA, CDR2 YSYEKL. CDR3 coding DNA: TGCGCCAGCAGCCAAGATCGTCCCCCAGGGCCTCGGAACACCATATATTTT. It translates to CASSQDRPPGPRNTIYF.

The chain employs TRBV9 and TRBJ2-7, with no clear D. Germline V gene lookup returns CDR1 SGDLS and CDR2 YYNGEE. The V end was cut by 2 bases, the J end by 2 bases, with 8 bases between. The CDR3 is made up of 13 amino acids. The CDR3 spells CASSVSDTYEQYF. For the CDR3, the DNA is TGTGCCAGCAGCGTGTCGGATACCTACGAGCAGTACTTC.

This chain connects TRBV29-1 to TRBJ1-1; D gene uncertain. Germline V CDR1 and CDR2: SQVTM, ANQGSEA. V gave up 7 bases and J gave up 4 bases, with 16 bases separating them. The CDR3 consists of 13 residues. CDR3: CSGGYLEGTEAFF. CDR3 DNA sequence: TGCAGCGGGGGATATCTGGAGGGCACTGAAGCTTTCTTT.

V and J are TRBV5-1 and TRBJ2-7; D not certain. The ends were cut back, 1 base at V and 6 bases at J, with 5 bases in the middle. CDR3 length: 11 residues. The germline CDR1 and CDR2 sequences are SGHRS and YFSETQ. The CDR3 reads CASSLLSEQYF. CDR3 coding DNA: TGCGCCAGCAGCTTGCTGTCCGAGCAGTACTTC.

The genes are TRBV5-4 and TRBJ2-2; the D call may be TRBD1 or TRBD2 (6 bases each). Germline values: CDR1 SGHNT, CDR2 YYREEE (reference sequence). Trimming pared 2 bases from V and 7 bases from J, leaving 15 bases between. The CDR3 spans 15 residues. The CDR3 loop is CASSLWGARHGELFF. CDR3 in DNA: TGTGCCAGCAGCTTATGGGGGGCGCGCCACGGGGAGCTGTTTTTT. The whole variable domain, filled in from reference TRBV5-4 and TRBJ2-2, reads ETGVTQSPTHLIKTRGQQVTLRCSSQSGHNTVSWYQQALGQGPQFIFQYYREEENGRGNFPPRFSGLQFPNYSSELNVNALELDDSALYLCASSLWGARHGELFFGEGSRLTVL.

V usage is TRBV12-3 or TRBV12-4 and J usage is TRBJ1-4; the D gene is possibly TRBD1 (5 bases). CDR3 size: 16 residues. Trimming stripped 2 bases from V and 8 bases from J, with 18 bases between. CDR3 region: CASSLSLGAGTEKLFF. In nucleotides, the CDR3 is TGTGCCAGCAGTTTATCCCTAGGGGCAGGGACCGAAAAACTGTTTTTT.

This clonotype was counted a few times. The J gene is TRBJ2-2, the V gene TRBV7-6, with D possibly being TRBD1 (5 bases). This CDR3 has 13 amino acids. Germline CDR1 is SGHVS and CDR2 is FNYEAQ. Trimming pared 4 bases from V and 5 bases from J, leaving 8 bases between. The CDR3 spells CASSWAGTGELFF. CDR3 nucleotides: TGTGCCAGCAGCTGGGCAGGGACCGGGGAGCTGTTTTTT.

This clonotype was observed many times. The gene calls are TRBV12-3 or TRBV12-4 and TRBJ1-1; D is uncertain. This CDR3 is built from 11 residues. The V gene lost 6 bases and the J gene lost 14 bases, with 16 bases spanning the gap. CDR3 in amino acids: CASRKGGGRFF. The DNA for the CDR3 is TGTGCCAGCAGAAAAGGAGGTGGCAGGTTCTTT.

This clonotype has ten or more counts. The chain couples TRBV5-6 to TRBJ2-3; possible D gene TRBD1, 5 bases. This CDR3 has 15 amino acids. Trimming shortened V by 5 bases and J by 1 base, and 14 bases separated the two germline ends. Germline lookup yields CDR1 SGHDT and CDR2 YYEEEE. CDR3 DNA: TGTGCCAGCAGTTCCATCAGGGTCGGCACAGATACGCAGTATTTT. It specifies CASSSIRVGTDTQYF.

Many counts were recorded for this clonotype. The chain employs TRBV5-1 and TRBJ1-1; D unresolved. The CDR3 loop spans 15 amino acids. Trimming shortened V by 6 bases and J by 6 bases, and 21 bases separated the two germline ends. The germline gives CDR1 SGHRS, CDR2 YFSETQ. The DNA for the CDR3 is TGCGCCAGCACGAACCATCTCGGGAATAAGGCTGAAGCTTTCTTT. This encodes CASTNHLGNKAEAFF. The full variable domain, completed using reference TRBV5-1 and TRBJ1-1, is KAGVTQTPRYLIKTRGQQVTLSCSPISGHRSVSWYQQTPGQGLQFLFEYFSETQRNKGNFPGRFSGRQFSNSRSEMNVSTLELGDSALYLCASTNHLGNKAEAFFGQGTRLTVV.

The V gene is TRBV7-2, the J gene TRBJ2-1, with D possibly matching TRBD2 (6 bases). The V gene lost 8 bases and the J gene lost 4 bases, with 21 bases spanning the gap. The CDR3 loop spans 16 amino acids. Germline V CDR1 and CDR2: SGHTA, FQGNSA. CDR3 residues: CASCLRTTLHYNEQFF. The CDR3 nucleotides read TGTGCCAGCTGCCTAAGGACTACCCTTCATTACAATGAGCAGTTCTTC.

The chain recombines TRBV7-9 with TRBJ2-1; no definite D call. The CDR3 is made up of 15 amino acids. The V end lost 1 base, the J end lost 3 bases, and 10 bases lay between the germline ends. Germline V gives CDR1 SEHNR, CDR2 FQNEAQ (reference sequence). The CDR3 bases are TGTGCCAGCAGCTTAGAGCAAAACGTCTACAATGAGCAGTTCTTC. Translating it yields CASSLEQNVYNEQFF.

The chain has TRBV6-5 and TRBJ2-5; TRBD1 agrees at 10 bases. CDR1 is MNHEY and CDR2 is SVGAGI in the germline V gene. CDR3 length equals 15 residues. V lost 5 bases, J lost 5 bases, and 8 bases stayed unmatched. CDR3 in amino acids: CASSHRDRGSETQYF. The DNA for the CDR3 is TGTGCCAGCAGTCACCGGGACAGGGGCTCGGAGACCCAGTACTTC.

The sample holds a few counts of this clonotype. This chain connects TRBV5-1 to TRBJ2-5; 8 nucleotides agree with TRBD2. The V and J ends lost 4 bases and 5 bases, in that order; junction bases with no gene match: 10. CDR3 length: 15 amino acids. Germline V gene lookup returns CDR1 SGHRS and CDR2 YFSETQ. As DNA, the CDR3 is TGCGCCAGCAGCCCCGTCGGGGGGGCCGGTGAGACCCAGTACTTC. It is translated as CASSPVGGAGETQYF.

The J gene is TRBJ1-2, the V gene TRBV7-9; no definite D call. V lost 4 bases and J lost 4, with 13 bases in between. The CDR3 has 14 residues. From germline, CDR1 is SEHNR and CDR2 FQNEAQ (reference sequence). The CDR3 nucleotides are TGTGCCAGCAGCTCCATCGGTTCTGGCTATGGCTACACCTTC. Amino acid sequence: CASSSIGSGYGYTF.

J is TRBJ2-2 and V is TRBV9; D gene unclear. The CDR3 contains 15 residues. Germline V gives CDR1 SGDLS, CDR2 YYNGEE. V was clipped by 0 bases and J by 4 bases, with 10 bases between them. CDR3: CASSVGGTGTGELFF. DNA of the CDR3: TGTGCCAGCAGCGTAGGGGGTACGGGCACCGGGGAGCTGTTTTTT.

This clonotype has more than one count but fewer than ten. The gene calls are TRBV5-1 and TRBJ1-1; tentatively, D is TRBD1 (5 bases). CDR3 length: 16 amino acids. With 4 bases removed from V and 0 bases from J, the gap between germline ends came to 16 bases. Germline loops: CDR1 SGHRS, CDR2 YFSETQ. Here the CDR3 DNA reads TGCGCCAGCAGCCTGGGACCGGCCGTGATGAACACTGAAGCTTTCTTT. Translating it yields CASSLGPAVMNTEAFF.

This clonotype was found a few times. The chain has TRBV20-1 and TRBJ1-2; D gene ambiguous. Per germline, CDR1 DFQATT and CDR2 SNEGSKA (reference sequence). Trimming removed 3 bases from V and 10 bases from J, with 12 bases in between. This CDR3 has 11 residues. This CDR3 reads CSARARVLYTF. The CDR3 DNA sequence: TGCAGTGCTAGGGCCCGGGTCCTCTACACCTTC.

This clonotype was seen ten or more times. The CDR3 reads CASTPTGRETQYF. The CDR3 DNA sequence: TGTGCCAGCACGCCGACAGGGAGGGAGACCCAGTACTTC. V usage is TRBV27 and J usage is TRBJ2-5, with D possibly matching TRBD1 (7 bases). V lost 7 bases and J lost 5, with 14 bases in between. The CDR3 loop spans 13 amino acids. The germline V gene has CDR1 MNHEY and CDR2 SMNVEV (reference sequence).

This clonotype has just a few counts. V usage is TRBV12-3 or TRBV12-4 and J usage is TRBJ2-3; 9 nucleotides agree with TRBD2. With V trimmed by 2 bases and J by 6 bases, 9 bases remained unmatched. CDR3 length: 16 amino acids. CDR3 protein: CASSLTVAGERDTQYF. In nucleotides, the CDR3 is TGTGCCAGCAGTTTAACGGTAGCGGGGGAGAGGGATACGCAGTATTTT.

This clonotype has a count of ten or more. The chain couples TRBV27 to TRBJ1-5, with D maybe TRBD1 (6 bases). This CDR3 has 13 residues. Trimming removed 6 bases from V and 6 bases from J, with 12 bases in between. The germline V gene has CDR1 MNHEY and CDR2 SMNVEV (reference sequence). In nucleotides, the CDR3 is TGTGCCAGCAGAAAAGGGGGAGGTCAGCCCCAGCATTTT. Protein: CASRKGGGQPQHF.

CDR3 in amino acids: CAISDLEGNNEQFF. CDR3 nucleotides: TGTGCCATCAGTGATCTGGAAGGAAACAATGAGCAGTTCTTC. V usage is TRBV10-3 and J usage is TRBJ2-1; D gene unclear. The germline V gene encodes CDR1 ENHRY and CDR2 SYGVKD. V lost 3 bases and J lost 5, with 11 bases in between. This CDR3 comprises 14 residues.

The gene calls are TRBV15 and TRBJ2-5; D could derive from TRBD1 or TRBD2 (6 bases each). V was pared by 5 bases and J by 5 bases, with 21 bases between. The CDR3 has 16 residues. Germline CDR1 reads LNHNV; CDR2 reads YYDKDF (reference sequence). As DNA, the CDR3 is TGTGCCACCAGCCTCAACGGGGGCTCCGACGGGGAGACCCAGTACTTC. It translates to CATSLNGGSDGETQYF.

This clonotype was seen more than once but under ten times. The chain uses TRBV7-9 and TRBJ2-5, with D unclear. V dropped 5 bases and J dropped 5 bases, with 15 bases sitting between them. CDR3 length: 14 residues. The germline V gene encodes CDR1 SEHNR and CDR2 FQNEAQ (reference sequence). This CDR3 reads CASSPAPSEETQYF. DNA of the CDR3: TGTGCCAGCAGCCCAGCGCCCAGCGAGGAGACCCAGTACTTC.

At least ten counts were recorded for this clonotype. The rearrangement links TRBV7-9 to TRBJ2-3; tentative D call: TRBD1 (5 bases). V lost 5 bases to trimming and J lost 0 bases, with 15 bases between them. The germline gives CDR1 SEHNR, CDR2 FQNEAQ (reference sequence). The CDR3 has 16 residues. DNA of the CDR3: TGTGCCAGCAGCCCGATGACAGTCTCTAGCACAGATACGCAGTATTTT. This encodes CASSPMTVSSTDTQYF. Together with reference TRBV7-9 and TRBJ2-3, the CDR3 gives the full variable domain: DTGVSQNPRHKITKRGQNVTFRCDPISEHNRLYWYRQTLGQGPEFLTYFQNEAQLEKSRLLSDRFSAERPKGSFSTLEIQRTEQGDSAMYLCASSPMTVSSTDTQYFGPGTRLTVL.

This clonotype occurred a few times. This CDR3 is CAINEFRDNNQPQHF. Written as DNA, the CDR3 is TGTGCCATCAATGAATTCCGGGACAACAATCAGCCCCAGCATTTT. The J gene is TRBJ1-5, the V gene TRBV10-3; tentative D call: TRBD1 (6 bases). Germline CDR1 and CDR2: ENHRY and SYGVKD. Between the trimmed V and J ends, which lost 7 bases and 3 bases, there was a span of 16 bases. CDR3 size: 15 residues.